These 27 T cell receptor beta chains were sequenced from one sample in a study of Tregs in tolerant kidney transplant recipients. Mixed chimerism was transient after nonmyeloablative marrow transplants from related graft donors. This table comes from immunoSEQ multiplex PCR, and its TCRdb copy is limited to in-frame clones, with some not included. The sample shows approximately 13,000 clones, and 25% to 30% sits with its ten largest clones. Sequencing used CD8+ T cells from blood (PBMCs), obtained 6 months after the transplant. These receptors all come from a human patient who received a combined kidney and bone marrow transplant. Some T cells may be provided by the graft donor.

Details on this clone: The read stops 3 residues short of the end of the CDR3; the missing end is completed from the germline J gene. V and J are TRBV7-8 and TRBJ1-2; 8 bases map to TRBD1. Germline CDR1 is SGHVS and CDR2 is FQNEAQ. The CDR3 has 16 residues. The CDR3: CASSLALSGQEGDYTF. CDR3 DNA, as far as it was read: TGTGCCAGCAGCTTAGCGCTTTCGGGACAGGAGGGCGAC.

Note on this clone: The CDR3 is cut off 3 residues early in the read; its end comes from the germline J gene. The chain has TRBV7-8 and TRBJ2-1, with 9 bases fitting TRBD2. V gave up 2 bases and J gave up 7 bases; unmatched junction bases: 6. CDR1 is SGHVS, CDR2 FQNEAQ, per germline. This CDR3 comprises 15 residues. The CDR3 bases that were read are TGTGCCAGCAGCTTAACGGGACTAGCATTGAATGAG. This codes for CASSLTGLALNE. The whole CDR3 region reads CASSLTGLALNEQFF.

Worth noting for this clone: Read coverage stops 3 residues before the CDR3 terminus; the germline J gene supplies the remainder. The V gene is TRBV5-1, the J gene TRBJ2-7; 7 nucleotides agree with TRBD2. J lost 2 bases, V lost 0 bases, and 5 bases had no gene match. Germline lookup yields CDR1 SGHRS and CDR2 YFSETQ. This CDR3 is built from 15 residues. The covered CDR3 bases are TGCGCCAGCAGCTTGGACGGGGGGTTGACCTACGAG. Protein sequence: CASSLDGGLTYE. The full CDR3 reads CASSLDGGLTYEQYF.

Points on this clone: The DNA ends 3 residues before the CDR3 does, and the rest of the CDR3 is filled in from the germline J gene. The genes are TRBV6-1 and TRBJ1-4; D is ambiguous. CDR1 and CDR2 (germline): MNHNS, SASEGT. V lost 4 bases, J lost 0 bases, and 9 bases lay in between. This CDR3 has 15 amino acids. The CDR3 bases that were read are TGTGCCAGCAGTGCGTCAGAGGCAACTAATGAAAAA. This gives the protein CASSASEATNEK. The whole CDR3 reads CASSASEATNEKLFF.

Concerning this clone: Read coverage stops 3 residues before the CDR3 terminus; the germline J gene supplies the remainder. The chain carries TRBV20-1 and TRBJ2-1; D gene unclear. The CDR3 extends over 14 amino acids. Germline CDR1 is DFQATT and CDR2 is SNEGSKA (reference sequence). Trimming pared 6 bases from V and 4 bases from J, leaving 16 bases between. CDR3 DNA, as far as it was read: TGCAGTGCCACAGAAAAAATCCTTTACAATGAG. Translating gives CSATEKILYNE. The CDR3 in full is CSATEKILYNEQFF.

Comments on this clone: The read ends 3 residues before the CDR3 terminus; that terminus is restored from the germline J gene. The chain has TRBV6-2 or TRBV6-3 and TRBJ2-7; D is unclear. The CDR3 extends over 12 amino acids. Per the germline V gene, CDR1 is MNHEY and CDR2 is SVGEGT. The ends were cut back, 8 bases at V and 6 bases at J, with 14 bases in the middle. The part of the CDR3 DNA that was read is TGTGCCAGCGGCGGAGCCTTGGGCGAG. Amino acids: CASGGALGE. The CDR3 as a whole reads CASGGALGEQYF.

The chain's CDR3 is CASSGIAGGFWETQYF. The covered CDR3 bases are TGTGCCAGCAGTGGTATAGCGGGGGGGTTTTGGGAGACC. The chain joins TRBV6-1 to TRBJ2-5; 11 nucleotides line up with TRBD2. Coverage ceases 3 residues before the CDR3 finishes, and the germline J gene fills in the end. In germline, CDR1 is MNHNS, CDR2 SASEGT. V trimming: 4 bases; J trimming: 5 bases; junction bases outside the gene matches: 9. CDR3 length: 16 residues.

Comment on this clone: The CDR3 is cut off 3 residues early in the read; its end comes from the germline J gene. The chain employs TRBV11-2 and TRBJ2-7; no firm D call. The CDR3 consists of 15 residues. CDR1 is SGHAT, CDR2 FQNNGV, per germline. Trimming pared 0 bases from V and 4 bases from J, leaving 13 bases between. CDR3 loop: CASSLDDAGYYEQYF. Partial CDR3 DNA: TGTGCCAGCAGCTTAGATGACGCAGGATATTACGAG.

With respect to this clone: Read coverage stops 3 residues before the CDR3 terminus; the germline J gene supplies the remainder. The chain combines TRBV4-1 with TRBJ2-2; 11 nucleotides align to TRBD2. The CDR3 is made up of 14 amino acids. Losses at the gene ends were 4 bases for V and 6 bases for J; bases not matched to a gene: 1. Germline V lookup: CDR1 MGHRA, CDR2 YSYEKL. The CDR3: CASSLAGGPGELFF. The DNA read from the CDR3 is TGCGCCAGCAGCCTAGCGGGGGGGCCCGGGGAG.

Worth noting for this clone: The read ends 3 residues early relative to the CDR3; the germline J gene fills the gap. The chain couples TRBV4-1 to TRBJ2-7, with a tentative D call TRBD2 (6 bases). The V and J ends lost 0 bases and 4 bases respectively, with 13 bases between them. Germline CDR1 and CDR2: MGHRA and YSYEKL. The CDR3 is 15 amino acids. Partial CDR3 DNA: TGCGCCAGCAGCCAAGATGGCCTAGCGCCTTACGAG. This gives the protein CASSQDGLAPYE. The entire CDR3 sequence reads CASSQDGLAPYEQYF.

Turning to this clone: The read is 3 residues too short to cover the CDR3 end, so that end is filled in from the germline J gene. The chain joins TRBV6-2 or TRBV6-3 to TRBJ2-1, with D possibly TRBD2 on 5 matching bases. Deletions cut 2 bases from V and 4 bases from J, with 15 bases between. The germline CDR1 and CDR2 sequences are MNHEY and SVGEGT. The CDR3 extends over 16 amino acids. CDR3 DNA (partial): TGTGCCAGCAGTTACGGTCCGGGGTTAGGGTACAATGAG. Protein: CASSYGPGLGYNE. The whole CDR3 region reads CASSYGPGLGYNEQFF.

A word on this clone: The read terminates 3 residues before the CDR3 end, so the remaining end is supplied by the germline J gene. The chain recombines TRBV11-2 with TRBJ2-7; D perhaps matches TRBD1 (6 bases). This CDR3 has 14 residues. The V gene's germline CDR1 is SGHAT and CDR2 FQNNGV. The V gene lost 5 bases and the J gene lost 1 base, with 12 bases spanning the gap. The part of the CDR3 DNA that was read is TGTGCCAGCAGCGTCGCAGGGGCTTCCTACGAG. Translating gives CASSVAGASYE. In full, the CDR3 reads CASSVAGASYEQYF.

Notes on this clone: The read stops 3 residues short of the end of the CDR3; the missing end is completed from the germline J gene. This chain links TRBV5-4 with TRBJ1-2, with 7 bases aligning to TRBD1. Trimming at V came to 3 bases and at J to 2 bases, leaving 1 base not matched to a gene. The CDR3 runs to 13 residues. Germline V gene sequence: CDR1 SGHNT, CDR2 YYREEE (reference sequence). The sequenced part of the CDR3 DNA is TGTGCCAGCAGCTCCAGGGGGAACTATGGC. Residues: CASSSRGNYG. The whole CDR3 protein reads CASSSRGNYGYTF.

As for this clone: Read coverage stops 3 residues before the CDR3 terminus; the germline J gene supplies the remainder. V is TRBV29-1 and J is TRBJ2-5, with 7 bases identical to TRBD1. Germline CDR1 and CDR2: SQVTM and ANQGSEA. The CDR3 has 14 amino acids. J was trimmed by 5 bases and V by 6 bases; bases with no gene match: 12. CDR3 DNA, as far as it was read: TGCAGCGTCAAACTACAGGGGTTAGGGGAGACC. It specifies CSVKLQGLGET. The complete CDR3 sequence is CSVKLQGLGETQYF.

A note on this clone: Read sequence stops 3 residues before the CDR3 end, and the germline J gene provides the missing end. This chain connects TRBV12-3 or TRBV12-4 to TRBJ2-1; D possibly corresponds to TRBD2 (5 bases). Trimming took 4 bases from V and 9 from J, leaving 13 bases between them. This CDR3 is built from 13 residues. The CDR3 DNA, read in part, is TGTGCCAGCAGTTATGAGGGTTTGGGTGAG. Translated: CASSYEGLGE. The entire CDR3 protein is CASSYEGLGEQFF.

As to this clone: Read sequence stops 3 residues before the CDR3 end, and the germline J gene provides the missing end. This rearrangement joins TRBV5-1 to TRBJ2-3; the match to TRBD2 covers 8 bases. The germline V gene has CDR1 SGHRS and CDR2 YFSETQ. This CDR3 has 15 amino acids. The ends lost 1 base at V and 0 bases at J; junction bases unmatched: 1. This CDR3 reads CASSLRTSSTDTQYF. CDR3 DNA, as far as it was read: TGCGCCAGCAGCTTGAGGACTAGCAGCACAGATACG.

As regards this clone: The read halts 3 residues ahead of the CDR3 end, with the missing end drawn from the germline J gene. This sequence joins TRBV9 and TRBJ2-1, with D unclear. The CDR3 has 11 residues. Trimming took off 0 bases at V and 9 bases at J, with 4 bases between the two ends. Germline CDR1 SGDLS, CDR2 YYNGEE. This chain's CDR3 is CASSVGLEQFF. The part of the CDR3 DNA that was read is TGTGCCAGCAGCGTAGGACTTGAG.

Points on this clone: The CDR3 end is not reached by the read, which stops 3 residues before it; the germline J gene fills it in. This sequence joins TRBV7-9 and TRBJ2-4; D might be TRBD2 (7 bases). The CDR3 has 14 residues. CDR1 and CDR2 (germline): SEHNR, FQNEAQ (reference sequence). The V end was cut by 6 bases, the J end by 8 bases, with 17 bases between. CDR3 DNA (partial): TGTGCCAGCAGAGGTCGGGGGGCGTGGGACATT. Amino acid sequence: CASRGRGAWDI. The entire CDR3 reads CASRGRGAWDIQYF.

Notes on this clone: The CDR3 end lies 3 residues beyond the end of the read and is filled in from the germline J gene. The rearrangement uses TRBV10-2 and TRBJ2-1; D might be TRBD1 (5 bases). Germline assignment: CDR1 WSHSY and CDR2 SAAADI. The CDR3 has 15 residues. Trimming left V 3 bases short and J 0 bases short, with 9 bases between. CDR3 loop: CASSEGHSSYNEQFF. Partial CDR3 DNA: TGCGCCAGCAGTGAAGGACATAGCTCCTACAATGAG.

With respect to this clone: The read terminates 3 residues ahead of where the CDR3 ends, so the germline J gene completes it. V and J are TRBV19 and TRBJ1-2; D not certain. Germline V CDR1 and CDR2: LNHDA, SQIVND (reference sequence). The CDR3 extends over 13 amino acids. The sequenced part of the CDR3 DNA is TGTGCCAGTAGTGTCGGCGGGAGTTCCGAC. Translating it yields CASSVGGSSD. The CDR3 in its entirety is CASSVGGSSDYTF.

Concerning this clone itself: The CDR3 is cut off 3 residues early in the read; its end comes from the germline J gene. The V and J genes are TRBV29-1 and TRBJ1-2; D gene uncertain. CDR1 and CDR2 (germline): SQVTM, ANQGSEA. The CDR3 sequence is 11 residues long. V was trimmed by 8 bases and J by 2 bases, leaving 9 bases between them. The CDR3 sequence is CSFGENYGYTF. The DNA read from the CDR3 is TGCAGCTTCGGGGAAAACTATGGC.

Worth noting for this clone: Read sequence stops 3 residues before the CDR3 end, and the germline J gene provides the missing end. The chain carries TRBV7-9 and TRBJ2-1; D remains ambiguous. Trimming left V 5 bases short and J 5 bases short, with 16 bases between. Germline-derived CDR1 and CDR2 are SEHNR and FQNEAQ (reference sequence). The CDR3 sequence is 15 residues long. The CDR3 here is CASSPHYLSHNEQFF. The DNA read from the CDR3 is TGTGCCAGCAGCCCCCACTATTTATCTCACAATGAG. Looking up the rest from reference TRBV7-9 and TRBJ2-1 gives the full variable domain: DTGVSQNPRHKITKRGQNVTFRCDPISEHNRLYWYRQTLGQGPEFLTYFQNEAQLEKSRLLSDRFSAERPKGSFSTLEIQRTEQGDSAMYLCASSPHYLSHNEQFFGPGTRLTVL.

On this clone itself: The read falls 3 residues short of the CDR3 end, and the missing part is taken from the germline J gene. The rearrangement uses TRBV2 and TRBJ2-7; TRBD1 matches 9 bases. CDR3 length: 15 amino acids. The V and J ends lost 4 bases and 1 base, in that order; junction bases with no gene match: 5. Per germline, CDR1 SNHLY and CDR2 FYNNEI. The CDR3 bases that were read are TGTGCCAGCAGTGTGAGTGGGACAGGGTCCTACGAG. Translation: CASSVSGTGSYE. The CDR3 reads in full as CASSVSGTGSYEQYF. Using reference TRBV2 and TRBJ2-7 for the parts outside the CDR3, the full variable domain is EPEVTQTPSHQVTQMGQEVILRCVPISNHLYFYWYRQILGQKVEFLVSFYNNEISEKSEIFDDQFSVERPDGSNFTLKIRSTKLEDSAMYFCASSVSGTGSYEQYFGPGTRLTVT.

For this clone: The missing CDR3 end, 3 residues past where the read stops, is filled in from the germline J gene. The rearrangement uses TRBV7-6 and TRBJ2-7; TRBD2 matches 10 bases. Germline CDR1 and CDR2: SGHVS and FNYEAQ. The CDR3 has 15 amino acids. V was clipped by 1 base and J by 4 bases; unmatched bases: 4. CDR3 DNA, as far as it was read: TGTGCCAGCAGCTTAGAGCTAGCGGGGGATTACGAG. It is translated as CASSLELAGDYE. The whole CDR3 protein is CASSLELAGDYEQYF.

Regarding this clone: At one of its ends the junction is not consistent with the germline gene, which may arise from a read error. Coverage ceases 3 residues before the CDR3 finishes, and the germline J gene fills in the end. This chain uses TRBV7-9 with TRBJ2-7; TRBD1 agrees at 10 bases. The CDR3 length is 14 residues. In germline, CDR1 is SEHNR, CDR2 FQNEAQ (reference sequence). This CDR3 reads CSSSPGTGAYEQYF. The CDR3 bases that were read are TGTTCCAGCAGCCCGGGGACAGGGGCCTACGAG.

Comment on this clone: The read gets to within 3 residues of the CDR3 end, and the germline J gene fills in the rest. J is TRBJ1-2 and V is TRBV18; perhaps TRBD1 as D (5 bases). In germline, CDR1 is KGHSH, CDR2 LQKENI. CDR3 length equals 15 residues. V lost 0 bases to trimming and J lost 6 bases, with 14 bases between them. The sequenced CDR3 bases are TGTGCCAGCTCACCACCGACGACAGCCAAAGATGGC. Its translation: CASSPPTTAKDG. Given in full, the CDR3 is CASSPPTTAKDGYTF.

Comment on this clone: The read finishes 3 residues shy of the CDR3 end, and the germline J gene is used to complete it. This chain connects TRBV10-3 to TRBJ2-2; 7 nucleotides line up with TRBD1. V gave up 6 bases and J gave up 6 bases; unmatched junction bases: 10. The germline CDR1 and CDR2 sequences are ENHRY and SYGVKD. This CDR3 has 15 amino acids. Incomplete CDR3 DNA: TGTGCCATCAGATCCACAGGGGCGAGGGCCGGGGAG. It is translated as CAIRSTGARAGE. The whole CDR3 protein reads CAIRSTGARAGELFF.